A single sample gave rise to the 16 T cell receptor beta chains below, sequenced in a study of CD8 T cells in ankylosing spondylitis. From the 5' RACE reads, TCRdb called clonotypes with MiXCR, one entry per CDR3 protein. The sample carries about 310,000 distinct CDR3 sequences, around 20% recorded once. Sample: blood, either unsorted or a sorted T cell fraction (not recorded which). The origin of the receptors is a female donor with ankylosing spondylitis or in good health (not recorded which).

This chain joins TRBV28 and TRBJ1-1; the D is unclear. In germline, CDR1 is MDHEN, CDR2 SYDVKM. CDR3 length: 14 residues. Trimming removed 2 bases from V and 5 bases from J, with 12 bases in between. As DNA, the CDR3 is TGTGCCAGCAGTTTAGGCCTGATGGGGACTGAAGCTTTCTTT. It encodes CASSLGLMGTEAFF.

This clonotype was detected ten times or more. The chain joins TRBV4-3 to TRBJ2-3; D might be TRBD1 (5 bases). CDR3 length: 14 residues. Trimming took off 1 base at V and 6 bases at J, with 11 bases between the two ends. The germline V gene encodes CDR1 LGHNA and CDR2 YSLEER. The chain's CDR3 is CASSQGWQGDTQYF. In DNA, the CDR3 is TGCGCCAGCAGCCAAGGGTGGCAGGGCGATACGCAGTATTTT.

This sequence joins TRBV9 and TRBJ1-2; no clear D gene. Germline V gene data show CDR1 as SGDLS and CDR2 as YYNGEE. CDR3 size: 16 residues. V was cut by 0 bases and J by 5 bases, with 17 bases left in between. Written as DNA, the CDR3 is TGTGCCAGCAGCGTAGATCCCAGTCGAGGAATTTATGGCTACACCTTC. This codes for CASSVDPSRGIYGYTF.

This clonotype was seen only a few times. The chain joins TRBV6-5 to TRBJ1-2; TRBD1 matches 9 bases. The CDR3 is 14 residues long. CDR1 and CDR2 from the germline V gene are MNHEY and SVGAGI. Trimming cost V 4 bases and J 8 bases; bases outside gene matches: 8. CDR3 loop: CASSSNTGGKGYTF. The CDR3 bases are TGTGCCAGCAGTTCCAACACAGGGGGCAAAGGCTACACCTTC.

The chain has TRBV7-8 and TRBJ2-2; 13 bases agree with TRBD2. Germline loops: CDR1 SGHVS, CDR2 FQNEAQ. V shed 5 bases and J 4 bases; nucleotides not matched to a gene: 7. This CDR3 is 17 amino acids long. CDR3 sequence: CASSGLGTSGATGELFF. The CDR3 DNA follows: TGTGCCAGCAGCGGACTCGGGACTAGCGGGGCCACCGGGGAGCTGTTTTTT.

The chain joins TRBV11-2 to TRBJ2-1, with a weak D call TRBD2 (6 bases). CDR1 is SGHAT and CDR2 is FQNNGV in the germline V gene. The CDR3 is made up of 16 amino acids. With 4 bases removed from V and 2 bases from J, the gap between germline ends came to 15 bases. The CDR3 DNA follows: TGTGCCAGCAGCTATACTAGCAGAGGAGCCTACAATGAGCAGTTCTTC. This encodes CASSYTSRGAYNEQFF. Based on the CDR3 plus reference TRBV11-2 and TRBJ2-1, the full variable domain is EAGVAQSPRYKIIEKRQSVAFWCNPISGHATLYWYQQILGQGPKLLIQFQNNGVVDDSQLPKDRFSAERLKGVDSTLKIQPAKLEDSAVYLCASSYTSRGAYNEQFFGPGTRLTVL.

J is TRBJ2-2 and V is TRBV6-2 or TRBV6-3; 7 bases match TRBD2. V lost 5 bases and J lost 5; bases outside the gene matches: 11. The germline V gene has CDR1 MNHEY and CDR2 SVGEGT. This CDR3 is built from 16 residues. CDR3 nucleotides: TGTGCCAGCAGTGTTCTAAGCGGGGCCTCGACCGGGGAGCTGTTTTTT. Translated: CASSVLSGASTGELFF.

This clonotype has a single count. The V gene is TRBV15, the J gene TRBJ2-3; the D is unclear. V lost 1 base to trimming and J lost 3 bases, with 11 bases between them. Germline V gives CDR1 LNHNV, CDR2 YYDKDF (reference sequence). CDR3 size: 15 residues. Here the CDR3 reads CATSRVTGRTDTQYF. The CDR3 DNA follows: TGTGCCACCAGCAGAGTAACTGGCAGGACAGATACGCAGTATTTT.

This clonotype was found a few times. Here the CDR3 reads CASSTDRSRGAFF. As DNA, the CDR3 is TGTGCCAGCAGCACCGACAGGTCGCGGGGGGCTTTCTTT. The rearrangement uses TRBV2 and TRBJ1-1; tentative D call: TRBD1 (6 bases). Germline CDR1 reads SNHLY; CDR2 reads FYNNEI. V lost 6 bases and J 11 bases, leaving 19 bases between the germline ends. This CDR3 is 13 amino acids long.

This clonotype was counted once. The V call is TRBV5-3, the J call TRBJ1-4, with TRBD1 identical over 7 bases. TRBV5-3 is noted as an ORF with a role that remains uncertain. V gave up 3 bases and J gave up 0 bases; unmatched junction bases: 14. This CDR3 spans 19 amino acids. The CDR3 region has the DNA TGTGCCAGAAGCTGGCGGGACAGCGCGAAAAAGACAACTAATGAAAAACTGTTTTTT. Its translation is CARSWRDSAKKTTNEKLFF.

This clonotype was found a few times. The chain has TRBV4-2 and TRBJ1-5, with D perhaps matching TRBD1 (6 bases). The V end was cut by 4 bases, the J end by 3 bases, with 13 bases between. The CDR3 covers 15 residues. Per germline, CDR1 LGHNA and CDR2 YNFKEQ. CDR3 in DNA: TGTGCCAGCAGCCGAGGGGGAGGGCCCAATCAGCCCCAGCATTTT. Amino acids: CASSRGGGPNQPQHF.

The J gene is TRBJ1-1, the V gene TRBV12-3 or TRBV12-4; D is uncertain. The CDR3 runs to 14 residues. The germline V and J ends were trimmed by 3 bases and 1 base, with 9 bases remaining between them. The DNA for the CDR3 is TGTGCCAGCAGTTTTGCTGGAACGAACACTGAAGCTTTCTTT. Protein sequence: CASSFAGTNTEAFF.

The rearrangement uses TRBV5-1 and TRBJ2-1, with TRBD2 identical over 11 bases. The junction had 10 bases not matched to a gene; V was cut back by 4 bases and J by 1 base. Germline CDR1 and CDR2: SGHRS and YFSETQ. The CDR3 length is 18 residues. CDR3 sequence (DNA): TGCGCCAGCAGCGGGGTCACTAGCGGGAGTCTTTCCTACAATGAGCAGTTCTTC. Residues: CASSGVTSGSLSYNEQFF. The full variable domain, with the rest looked up from reference TRBV5-1 and TRBJ2-1, is KAGVTQTPRYLIKTRGQQVTLSCSPISGHRSVSWYQQTPGQGLQFLFEYFSETQRNKGNFPGRFSGRQFSNSRSEMNVSTLELGDSALYLCASSGVTSGSLSYNEQFFGPGTRLTVL.

V and J are TRBV27 and TRBJ2-7, with D perhaps TRBD2 (5 bases). Trimming left V 10 bases short and J 2 bases short, with 15 bases between. The germline V gene has CDR1 MNHEY and CDR2 SMNVEV (reference sequence). The CDR3 length is 13 residues. The CDR3 nucleotides are TGTGCCACCCGAGGGCCGGTCCCCTACGAGCAGTACTTC. Its protein is CATRGPVPYEQYF.

This clonotype was seen at least ten times. The gene calls are TRBV6-4 and TRBJ1-5; maybe TRBD1 (6 bases). The CDR3 length is 14 residues. Germline values: CDR1 MRHNA, CDR2 SNTAGT. The germline V and J ends were trimmed by 8 bases and 0 bases, with 11 bases remaining between them. CDR3 sequence reads: CASPLDSSNQPQHF. The CDR3 region has the DNA TGTGCCAGCCCCCTGGACAGTAGCAATCAGCCCCAGCATTTT.

This clonotype was seen at least ten times. The genes are TRBV28 and TRBJ1-1, with D possibly being TRBD1 (5 bases). Germline V CDR1 and CDR2: MDHEN, SYDVKM. The CDR3 is made up of 15 amino acids. The V end was cut by 4 bases, the J end by 0 bases, with 12 bases between. The CDR3 bases are TGTGCCAGCAGTTCCTCAGGGTACATGAACACTGAAGCTTTCTTT. It specifies CASSSSGYMNTEAFF.